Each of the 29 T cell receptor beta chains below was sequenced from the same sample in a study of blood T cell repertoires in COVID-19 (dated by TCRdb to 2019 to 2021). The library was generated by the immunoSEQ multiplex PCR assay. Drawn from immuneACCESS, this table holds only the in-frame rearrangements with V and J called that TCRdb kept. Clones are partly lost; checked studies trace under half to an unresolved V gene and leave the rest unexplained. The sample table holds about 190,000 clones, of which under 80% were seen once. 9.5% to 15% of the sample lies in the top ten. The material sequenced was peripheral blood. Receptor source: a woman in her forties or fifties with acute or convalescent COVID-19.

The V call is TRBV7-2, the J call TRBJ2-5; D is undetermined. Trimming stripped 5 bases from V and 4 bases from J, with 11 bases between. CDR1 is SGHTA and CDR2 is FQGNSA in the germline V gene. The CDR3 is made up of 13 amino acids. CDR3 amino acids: CASSQGPGETQYF. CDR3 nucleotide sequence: TGTGCCAGCAGCCAAGGTCCGGGAGAGACCCAGTACTTC.

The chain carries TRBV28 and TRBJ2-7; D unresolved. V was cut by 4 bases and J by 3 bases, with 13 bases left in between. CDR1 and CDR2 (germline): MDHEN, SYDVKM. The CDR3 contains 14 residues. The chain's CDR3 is CASSWVSLHYEQYF. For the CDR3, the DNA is TGTGCCAGCAGTTGGGTTAGCCTCCACTACGAGCAGTACTTC.

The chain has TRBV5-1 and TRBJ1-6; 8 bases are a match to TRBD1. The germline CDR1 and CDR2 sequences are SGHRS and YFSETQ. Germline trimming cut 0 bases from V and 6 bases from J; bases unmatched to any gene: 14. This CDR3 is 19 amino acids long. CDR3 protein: CASSLEADRASNLNSPLHF. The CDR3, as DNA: TGCGCCAGCAGCTTGGAGGCGGACAGGGCCAGTAACCTTAATTCACCCCTCCACTTT.

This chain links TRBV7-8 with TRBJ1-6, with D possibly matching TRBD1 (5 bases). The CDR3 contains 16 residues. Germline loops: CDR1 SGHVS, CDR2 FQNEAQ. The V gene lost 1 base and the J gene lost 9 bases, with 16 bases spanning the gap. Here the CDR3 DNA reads TGTGCCAGCAGCTTAGTGCAGGGTTCGTCTGGTTCACCCCTCCACTTT. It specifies CASSLVQGSSGSPLHF.

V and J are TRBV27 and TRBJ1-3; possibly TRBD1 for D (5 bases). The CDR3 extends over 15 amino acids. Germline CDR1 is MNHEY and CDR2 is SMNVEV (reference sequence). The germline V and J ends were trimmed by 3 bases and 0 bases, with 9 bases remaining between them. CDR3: CASSFGRGSGNTIYF. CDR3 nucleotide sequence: TGTGCCAGCAGTTTTGGAAGGGGCTCTGGAAACACCATATATTTT.

The CDR3 DNA sequence: TGCAGCGTCGCCCAGGGGGTTGAGGAGACCCAGTACTTC. Protein: CSVAQGVEETQYF. J is TRBJ2-5 and V is TRBV29-1; 7 nucleotides agree with TRBD1. The V gene end was trimmed by 6 bases and the J gene end by 5 bases; junction bases not matched to a gene: 9. Per the germline V gene, CDR1 is SQVTM and CDR2 is ANQGSEA. The CDR3 contains 13 residues.

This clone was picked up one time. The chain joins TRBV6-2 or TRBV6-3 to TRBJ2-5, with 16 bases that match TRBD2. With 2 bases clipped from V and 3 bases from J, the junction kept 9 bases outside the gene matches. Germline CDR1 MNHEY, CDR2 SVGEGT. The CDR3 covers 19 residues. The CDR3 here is CASSYRFRGTSGREETQYF. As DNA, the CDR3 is TGTGCCAGCAGTTACCGCTTCCGGGGGACTAGCGGGAGGGAAGAGACCCAGTACTTC.

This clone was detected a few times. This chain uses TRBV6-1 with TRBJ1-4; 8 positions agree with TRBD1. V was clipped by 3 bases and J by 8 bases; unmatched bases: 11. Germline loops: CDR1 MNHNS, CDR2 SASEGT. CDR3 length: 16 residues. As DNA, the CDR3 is TGTGCCAGCAGTGATTTCCTTTCAGGGGGCAGCGAAAAACTGTTTTTT. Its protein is CASSDFLSGGSEKLFF.

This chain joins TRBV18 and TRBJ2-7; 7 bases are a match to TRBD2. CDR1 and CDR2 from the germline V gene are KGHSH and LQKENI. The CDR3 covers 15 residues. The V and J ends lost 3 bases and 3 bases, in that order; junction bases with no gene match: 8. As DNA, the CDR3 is TGTGCCAGCTCACCCATCCGCGGGGGAGACTACGAGCAGTACTTC. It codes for CASSPIRGGDYEQYF.

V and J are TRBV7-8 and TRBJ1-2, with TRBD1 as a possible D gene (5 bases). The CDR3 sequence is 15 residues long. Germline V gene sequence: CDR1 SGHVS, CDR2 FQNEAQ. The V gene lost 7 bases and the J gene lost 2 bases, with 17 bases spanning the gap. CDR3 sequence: CASTLGPAGNYGYTF. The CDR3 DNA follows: TGTGCCAGCACCCTGGGGCCAGCAGGCAACTATGGCTACACCTTC.

CDR3 in DNA: TGTGCCAGCAGCTTTGTCAGCGGGGGCTTTTTTTTT. It translates to CASSFVSGGFFF. The rearrangement joins TRBV5-6 to TRBJ1-4; D perhaps matches TRBD1 (6 bases). Deletions cut 2 bases from V and 17 bases from J, with 16 bases between. The germline V gene encodes CDR1 SGHDT and CDR2 YYEEEE. The CDR3 consists of 12 residues.

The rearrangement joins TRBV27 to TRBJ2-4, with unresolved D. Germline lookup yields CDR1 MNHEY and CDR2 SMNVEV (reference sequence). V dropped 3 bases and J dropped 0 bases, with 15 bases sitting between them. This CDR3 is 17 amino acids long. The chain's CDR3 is CASSFSLRSLAKNIQYF. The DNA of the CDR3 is TGTGCCAGCAGTTTTTCGTTGAGGAGCCTAGCCAAAAACATTCAGTACTTC.

CDR3 sequence (DNA): TGTGCCAGCAGTTATTCTTATACGCAGTATTTT. Protein product: CASSYSYTQYF. V is TRBV6-2 or TRBV6-3 and J is TRBJ2-3, with unresolved D. This CDR3 region has 11 residues. CDR1 is MNHEY, CDR2 SVGEGT, per germline. Trimming cost V 3 bases and J 7 bases, with 5 bases left between them.

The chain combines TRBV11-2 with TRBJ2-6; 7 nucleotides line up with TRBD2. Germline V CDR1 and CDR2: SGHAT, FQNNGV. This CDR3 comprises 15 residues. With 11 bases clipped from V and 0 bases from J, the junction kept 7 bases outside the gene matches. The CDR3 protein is CACWGEGSGANVLTF. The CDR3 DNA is TGTGCCTGTTGGGGGGAGGGCTCTGGGGCCAACGTCCTGACTTTC.

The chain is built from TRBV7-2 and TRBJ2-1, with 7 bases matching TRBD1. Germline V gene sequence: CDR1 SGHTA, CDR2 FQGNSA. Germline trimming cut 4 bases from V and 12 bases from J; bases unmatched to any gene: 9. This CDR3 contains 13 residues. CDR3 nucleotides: TGTGCCAGCAGCTCCCCGACAGGGCATGGGCAGTTCTTC. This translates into CASSSPTGHGQFF. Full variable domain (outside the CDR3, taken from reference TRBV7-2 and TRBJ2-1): GAGVSQSPSNKVTEKGKDVELRCDPISGHTALYWYRQSLGQGLEFLIYFQGNSAPDKSGLPSDRFSAERTGGSVSTLTIQRTQQEDSAVYLCASSSPTGHGQFFGPGTRLTVL.

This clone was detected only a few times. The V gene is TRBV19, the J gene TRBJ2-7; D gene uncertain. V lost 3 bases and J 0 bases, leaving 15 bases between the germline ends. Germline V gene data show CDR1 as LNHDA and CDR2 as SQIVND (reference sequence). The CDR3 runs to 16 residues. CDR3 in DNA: TGTGCCAGTAGTATCCTGGGCCCGCCAGACTCCTACGAGCAGTACTTC. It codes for CASSILGPPDSYEQYF.

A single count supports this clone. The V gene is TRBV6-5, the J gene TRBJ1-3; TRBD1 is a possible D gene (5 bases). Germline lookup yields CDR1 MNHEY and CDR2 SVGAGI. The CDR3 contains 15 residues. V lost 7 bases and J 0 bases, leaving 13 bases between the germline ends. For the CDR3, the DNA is TGTGCCAGCACCCCTCAGGGCTACTCTGGAAACACCATATATTTT. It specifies CASTPQGYSGNTIYF.

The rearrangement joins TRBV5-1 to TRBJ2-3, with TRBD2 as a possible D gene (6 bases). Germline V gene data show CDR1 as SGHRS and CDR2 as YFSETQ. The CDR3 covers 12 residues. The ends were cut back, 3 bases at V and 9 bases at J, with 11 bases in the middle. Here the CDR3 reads CASSWDWGTQYF. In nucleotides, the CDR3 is TGCGCCAGCAGCTGGGACTGGGGAACGCAGTATTTT.

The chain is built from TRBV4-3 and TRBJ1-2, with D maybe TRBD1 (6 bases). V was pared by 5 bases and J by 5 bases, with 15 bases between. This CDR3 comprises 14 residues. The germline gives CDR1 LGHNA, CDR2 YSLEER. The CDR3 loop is CASSSQQGAYGYTF. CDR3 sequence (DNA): TGCGCCAGCAGCTCCCAACAGGGAGCGTATGGCTACACCTTC.

CDR3 in DNA: TGTGCCACCAGTGATTCTGGGACAGGGTCAGGCTACGAGCAGTACTTC. Translation gives CATSDSGTGSGYEQYF. The chain carries TRBV24-1 and TRBJ2-7; TRBD1 matches at 9 bases. With V trimmed by 2 bases and J by 3 bases, 7 bases remained unmatched. CDR1 is KGHDR, CDR2 SFDVKD, per germline. This CDR3 is built from 16 residues.

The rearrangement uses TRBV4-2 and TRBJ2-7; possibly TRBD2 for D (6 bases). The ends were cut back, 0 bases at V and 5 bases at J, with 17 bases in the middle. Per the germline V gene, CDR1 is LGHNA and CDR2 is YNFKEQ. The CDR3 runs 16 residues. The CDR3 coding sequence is TGTGCCAGCAGCCAAGATTATTGGGGAGGTGGCGACGAGCAGTACTTC. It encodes CASSQDYWGGGDEQYF.

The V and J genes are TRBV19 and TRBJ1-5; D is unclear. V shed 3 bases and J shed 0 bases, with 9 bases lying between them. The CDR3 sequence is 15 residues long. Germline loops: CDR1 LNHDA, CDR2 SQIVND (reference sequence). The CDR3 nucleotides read TGTGCCAGTAGTATCCCCTGGCCTAGCAATCAGCCCCAGCATTTT. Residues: CASSIPWPSNQPQHF.

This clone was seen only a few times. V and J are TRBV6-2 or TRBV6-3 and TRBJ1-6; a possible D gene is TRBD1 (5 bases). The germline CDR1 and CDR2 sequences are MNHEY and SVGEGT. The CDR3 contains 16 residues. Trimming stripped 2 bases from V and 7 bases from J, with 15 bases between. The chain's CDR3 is CASSYAGPSSNSPLHF. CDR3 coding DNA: TGTGCCAGCAGTTACGCGGGGCCCAGCAGCAATTCACCCCTCCACTTT.

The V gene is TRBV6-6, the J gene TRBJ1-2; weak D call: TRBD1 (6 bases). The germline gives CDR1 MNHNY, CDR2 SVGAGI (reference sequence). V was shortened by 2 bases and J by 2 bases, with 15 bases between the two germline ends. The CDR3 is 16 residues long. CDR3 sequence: CASSYDKTGVNYGYTF. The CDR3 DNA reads TGTGCCAGCAGTTACGATAAGACAGGAGTAAACTATGGCTACACCTTC.

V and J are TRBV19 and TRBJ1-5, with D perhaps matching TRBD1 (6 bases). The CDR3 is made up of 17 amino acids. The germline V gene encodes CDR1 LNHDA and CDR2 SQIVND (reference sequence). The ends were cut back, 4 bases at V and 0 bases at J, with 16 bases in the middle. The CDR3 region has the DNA TGTGCCAGTAGTACATTAGGACAGCCCGATAGCAATCAGCCCCAGCATTTT. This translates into CASSTLGQPDSNQPQHF.

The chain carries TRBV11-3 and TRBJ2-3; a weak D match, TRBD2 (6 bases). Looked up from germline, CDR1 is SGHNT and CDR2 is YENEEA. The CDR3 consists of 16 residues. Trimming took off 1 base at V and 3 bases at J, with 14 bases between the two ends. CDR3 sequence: CASSLGYGGETDTQYF. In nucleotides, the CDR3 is TGTGCCAGCAGCTTAGGATACGGCGGGGAGACAGATACGCAGTATTTT.

The CDR3 loop is CASSPLAGGEETQYF. The CDR3 bases are TGTGCCAGCAGCCCTTTAGCGGGAGGGGAAGAGACCCAGTACTTC. The chain recombines TRBV28 with TRBJ2-5; the match to TRBD2 covers 11 bases. The CDR3 spans 15 residues. Germline CDR1 MDHEN, CDR2 SYDVKM. The ends lost 6 bases at V and 3 bases at J; junction bases unmatched: 6.

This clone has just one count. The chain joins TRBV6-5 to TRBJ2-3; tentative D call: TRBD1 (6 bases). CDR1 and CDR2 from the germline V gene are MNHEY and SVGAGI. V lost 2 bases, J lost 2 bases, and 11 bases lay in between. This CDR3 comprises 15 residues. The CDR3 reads CASSYRQGNTDTQYF. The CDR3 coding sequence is TGTGCCAGCAGTTACAGGCAGGGGAACACAGATACGCAGTATTTT.

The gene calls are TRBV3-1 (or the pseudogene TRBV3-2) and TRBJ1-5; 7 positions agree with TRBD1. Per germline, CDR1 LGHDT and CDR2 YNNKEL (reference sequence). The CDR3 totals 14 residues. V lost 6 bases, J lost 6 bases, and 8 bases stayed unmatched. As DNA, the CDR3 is TGTGCCAGCAGTCTAACAGGGGCCGGTCAGCCCCAGCATTTT. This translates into CASSLTGAGQPQHF.